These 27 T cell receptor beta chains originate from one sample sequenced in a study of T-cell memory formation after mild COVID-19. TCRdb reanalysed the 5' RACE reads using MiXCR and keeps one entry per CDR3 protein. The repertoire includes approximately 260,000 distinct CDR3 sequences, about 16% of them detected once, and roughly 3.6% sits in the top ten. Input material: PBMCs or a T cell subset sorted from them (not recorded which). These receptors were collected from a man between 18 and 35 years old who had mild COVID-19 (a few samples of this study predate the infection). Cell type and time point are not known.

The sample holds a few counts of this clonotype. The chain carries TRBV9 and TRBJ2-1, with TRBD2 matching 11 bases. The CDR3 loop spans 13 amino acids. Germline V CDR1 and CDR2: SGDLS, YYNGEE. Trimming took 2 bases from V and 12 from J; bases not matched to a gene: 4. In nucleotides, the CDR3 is TGTGCCAGCAGCGTTAGACTAGCGGGGCGGCAGTTCTTC. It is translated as CASSVRLAGRQFF.

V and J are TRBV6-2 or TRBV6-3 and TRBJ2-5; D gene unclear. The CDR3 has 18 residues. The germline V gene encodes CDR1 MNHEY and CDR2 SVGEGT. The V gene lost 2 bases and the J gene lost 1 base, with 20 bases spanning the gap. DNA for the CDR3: TGTGCCAGCAGTTACGACCCCATCGGCCCACCGACCCAAGAGACCCAGTACTTC. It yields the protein CASSYDPIGPPTQETQYF.

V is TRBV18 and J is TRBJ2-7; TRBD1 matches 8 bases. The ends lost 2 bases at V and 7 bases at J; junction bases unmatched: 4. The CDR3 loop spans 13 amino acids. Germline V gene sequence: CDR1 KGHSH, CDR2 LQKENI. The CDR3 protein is CASSPSTGGEQYV. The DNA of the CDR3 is TGTGCCAGCTCACCATCCACAGGGGGGGAGCAGTACGTC.

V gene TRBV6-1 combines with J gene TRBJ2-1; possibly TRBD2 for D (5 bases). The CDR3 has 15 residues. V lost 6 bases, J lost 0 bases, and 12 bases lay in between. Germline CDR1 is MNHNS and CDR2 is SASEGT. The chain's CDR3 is CASRYQGSSYNEQFF. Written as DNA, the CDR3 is TGTGCCAGCAGGTATCAAGGGAGCTCCTACAATGAGCAGTTCTTC.

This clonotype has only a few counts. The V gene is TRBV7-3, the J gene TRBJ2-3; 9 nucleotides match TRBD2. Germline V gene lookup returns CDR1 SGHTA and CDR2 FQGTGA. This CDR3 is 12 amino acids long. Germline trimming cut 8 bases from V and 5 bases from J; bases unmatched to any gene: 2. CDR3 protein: CASAGGRDTQYF. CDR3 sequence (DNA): TGTGCCAGCGCGGGGGGGCGAGATACGCAGTATTTT. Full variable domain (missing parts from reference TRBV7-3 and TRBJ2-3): GAGVSQTPSNKVTEKGKYVELRCDPISGHTALYWYRQSLGQGPEFLIYFQGTGAADDSGLPNDRFFAVRPEGSVSTLKIQRTERGDSAVYLCASAGGRDTQYFGPGTRLTVL.

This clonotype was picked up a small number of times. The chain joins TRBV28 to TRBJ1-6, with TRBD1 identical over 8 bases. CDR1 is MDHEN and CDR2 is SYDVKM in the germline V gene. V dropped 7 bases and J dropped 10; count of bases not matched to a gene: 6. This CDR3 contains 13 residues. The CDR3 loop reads CASTRQGKSPLHF. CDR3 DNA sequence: TGTGCCAGCACCCGACAGGGGAAATCACCCCTCCACTTT.

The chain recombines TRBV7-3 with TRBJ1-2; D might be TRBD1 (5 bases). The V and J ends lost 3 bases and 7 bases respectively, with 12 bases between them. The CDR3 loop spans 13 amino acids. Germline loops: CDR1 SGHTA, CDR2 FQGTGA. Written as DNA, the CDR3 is TGTGCCAGCAGCTTTTCGGGGGGGGTTGGCTACACCTTC. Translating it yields CASSFSGGVGYTF.

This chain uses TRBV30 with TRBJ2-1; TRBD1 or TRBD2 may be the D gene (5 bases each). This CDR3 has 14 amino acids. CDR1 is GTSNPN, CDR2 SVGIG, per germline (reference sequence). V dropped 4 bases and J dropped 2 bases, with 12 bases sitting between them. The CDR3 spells CAWNGVGAYNEQFF. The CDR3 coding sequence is TGTGCCTGGAACGGTGTGGGGGCCTACAATGAGCAGTTCTTC.

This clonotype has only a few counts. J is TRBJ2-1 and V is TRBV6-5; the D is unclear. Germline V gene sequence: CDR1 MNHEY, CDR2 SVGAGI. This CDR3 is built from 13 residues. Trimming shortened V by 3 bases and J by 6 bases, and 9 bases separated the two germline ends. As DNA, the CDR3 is TGTGCCAGCAGTTATAGAACCCCCAATGAGCAGTTCTTC. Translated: CASSYRTPNEQFF.

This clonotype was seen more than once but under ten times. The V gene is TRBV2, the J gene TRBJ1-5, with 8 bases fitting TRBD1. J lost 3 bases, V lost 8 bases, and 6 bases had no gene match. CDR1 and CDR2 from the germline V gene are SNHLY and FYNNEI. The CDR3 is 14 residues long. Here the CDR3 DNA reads TGTGCCAGCGCCCGGGACAGGAACAATCAGCCCCAGCATTTT. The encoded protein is CASARDRNNQPQHF.

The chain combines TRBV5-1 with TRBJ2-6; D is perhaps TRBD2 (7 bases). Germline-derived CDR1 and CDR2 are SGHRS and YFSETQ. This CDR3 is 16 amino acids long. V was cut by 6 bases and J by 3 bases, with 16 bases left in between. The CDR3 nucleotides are TGCGCCAGCAACGAGGCGGGGGCGCTTGGGGCCAACGTCCTGACTTTC. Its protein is CASNEAGALGANVLTF.

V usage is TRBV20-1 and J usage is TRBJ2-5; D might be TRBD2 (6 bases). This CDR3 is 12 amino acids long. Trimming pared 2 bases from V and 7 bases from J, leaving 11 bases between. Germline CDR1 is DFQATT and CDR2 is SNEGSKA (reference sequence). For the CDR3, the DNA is TGCAGTGCTAGATCGGGACTCCGGACCCAGTACTTC. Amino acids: CSARSGLRTQYF.

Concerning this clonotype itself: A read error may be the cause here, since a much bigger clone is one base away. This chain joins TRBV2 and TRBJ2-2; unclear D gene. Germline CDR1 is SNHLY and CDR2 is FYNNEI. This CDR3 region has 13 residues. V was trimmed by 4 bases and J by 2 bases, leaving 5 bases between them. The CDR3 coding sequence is TGTGCCAGCAGTGCCGTTAACACCGGGGAGCTGTTTTTT. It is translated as CASSAVNTGELFF.

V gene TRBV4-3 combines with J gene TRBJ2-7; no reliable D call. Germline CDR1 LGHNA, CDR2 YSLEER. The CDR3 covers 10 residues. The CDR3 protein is CVRLGYEQYV. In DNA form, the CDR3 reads TGCGTTCGATTGGGTTACGAGCAGTACGTC.

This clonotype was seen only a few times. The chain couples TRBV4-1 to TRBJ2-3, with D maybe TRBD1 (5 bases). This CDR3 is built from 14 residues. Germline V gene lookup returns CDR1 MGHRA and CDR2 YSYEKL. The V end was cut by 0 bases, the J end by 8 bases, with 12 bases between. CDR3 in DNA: TGCGCCAGCAGCCAAGATGAAGGGGTGGTTACGCAGTATTTT. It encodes CASSQDEGVVTQYF.

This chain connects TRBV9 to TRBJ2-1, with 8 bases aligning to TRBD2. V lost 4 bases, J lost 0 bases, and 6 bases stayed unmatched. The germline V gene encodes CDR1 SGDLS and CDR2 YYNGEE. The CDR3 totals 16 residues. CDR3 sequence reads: CASSPAGTSSYNEQFF. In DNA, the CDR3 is TGTGCCAGCAGCCCAGCCGGGACTAGCTCCTACAATGAGCAGTTCTTC. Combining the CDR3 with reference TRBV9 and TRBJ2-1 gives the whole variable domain DSGVTQTPKHLITATGQRVTLRCSPRSGDLSVYWYQQSLDQGLQFLIQYYNGEERAKGNILERFSAQQFPDLHSELNLSSLELGDSALYFCASSPAGTSSYNEQFFGPGTRLTVL.

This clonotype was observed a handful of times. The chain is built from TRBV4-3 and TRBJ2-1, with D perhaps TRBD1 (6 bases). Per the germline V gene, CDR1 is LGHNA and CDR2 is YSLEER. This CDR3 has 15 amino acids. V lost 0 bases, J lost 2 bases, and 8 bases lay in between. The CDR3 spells CASSQEGDTYNEQFF. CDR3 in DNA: TGCGCCAGCAGCCAAGAAGGGGACACCTACAATGAGCAGTTCTTC.

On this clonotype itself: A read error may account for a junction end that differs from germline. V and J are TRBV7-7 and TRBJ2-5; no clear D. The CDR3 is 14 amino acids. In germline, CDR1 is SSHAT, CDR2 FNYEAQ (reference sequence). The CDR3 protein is CASSLDITTETQYF. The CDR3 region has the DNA TGTGCTAGCAGCTTAGATATTACCACGGAGACCCAGTACTTC.

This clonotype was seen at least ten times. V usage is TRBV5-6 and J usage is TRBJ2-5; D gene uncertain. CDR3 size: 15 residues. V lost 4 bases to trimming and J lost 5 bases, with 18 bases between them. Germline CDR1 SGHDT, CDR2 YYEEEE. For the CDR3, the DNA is TGTGCCAGCAGCGCCATTTATACCGGCCAGGAGACCCAGTACTTC. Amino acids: CASSAIYTGQETQYF.

Here the CDR3 DNA reads TGTGCCAGCAGCCCACAGGCATCCCTTAACTATGGCTACACCTTC. This codes for CASSPQASLNYGYTF. The chain combines TRBV9 with TRBJ1-2; possible D gene TRBD1, 5 bases. The germline V gene encodes CDR1 SGDLS and CDR2 YYNGEE. The ends were cut back, 4 bases at V and 1 base at J, with 14 bases in the middle. The CDR3 length is 15 residues.

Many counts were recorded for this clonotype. The CDR3 is CASSQVGDGYTF. CDR3 coding DNA: TGTGCCAGCAGCCAAGTCGGGGATGGCTACACCTTC. The chain recombines TRBV4-2 with TRBJ1-2; the D is unclear. Germline CDR1 is LGHNA and CDR2 is YNFKEQ. The ends were cut back, 1 base at V and 6 bases at J, with 6 bases in the middle. The CDR3 spans 12 residues.

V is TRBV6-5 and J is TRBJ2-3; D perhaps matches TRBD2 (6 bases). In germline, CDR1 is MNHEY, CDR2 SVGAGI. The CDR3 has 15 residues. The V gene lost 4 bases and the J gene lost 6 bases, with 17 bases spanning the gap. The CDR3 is CASSFSGLKADTQYF. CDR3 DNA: TGTGCCAGCAGTTTTAGCGGCTTAAAGGCTGATACGCAGTATTTT.

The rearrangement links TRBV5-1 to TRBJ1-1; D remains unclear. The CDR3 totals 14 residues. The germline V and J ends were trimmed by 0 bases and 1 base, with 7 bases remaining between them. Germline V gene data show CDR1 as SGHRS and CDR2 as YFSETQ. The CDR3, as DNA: TGCGCCAGCAGCTTGGCCGCAGCGAACACTGAAGCTTTCTTT. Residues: CASSLAAANTEAFF. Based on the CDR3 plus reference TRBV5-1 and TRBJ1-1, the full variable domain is KAGVTQTPRYLIKTRGQQVTLSCSPISGHRSVSWYQQTPGQGLQFLFEYFSETQRNKGNFPGRFSGRQFSNSRSEMNVSTLELGDSALYLCASSLAAANTEAFFGQGTRLTVV.

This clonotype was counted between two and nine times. Here the CDR3 reads CSASSWGGAYNEQFF. For the CDR3, the DNA is TGCAGTGCTAGTAGCTGGGGTGGCGCCTACAATGAGCAGTTCTTC. J is TRBJ2-1 and V is TRBV20-1; D is uncertain. The germline CDR1 and CDR2 sequences are DFQATT and SNEGSKA (reference sequence). This CDR3 spans 15 amino acids. V shed 3 bases and J shed 2 bases, with 14 bases lying between them.

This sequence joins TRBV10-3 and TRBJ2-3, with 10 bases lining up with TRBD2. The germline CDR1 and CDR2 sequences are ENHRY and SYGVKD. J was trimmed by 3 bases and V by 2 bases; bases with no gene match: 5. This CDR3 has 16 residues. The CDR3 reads CAISEGASGGTDTQYF. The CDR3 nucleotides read TGTGCCATCAGTGAGGGGGCTAGCGGGGGAACAGATACGCAGTATTTT.

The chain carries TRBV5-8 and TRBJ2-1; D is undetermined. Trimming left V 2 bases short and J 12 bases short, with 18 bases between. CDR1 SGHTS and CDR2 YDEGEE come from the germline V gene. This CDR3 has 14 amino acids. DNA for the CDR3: TGTGCCAGCAGCTTCCTCGGCCTCCGAACCGGGCAGTTCTTC. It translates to CASSFLGLRTGQFF.

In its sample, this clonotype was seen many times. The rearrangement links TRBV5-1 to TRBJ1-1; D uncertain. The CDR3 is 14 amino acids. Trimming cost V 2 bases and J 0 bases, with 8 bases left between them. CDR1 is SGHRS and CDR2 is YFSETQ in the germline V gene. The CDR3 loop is CASSFGPMNTEAFF. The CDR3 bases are TGCGCCAGCAGCTTCGGCCCGATGAACACTGAAGCTTTCTTT.